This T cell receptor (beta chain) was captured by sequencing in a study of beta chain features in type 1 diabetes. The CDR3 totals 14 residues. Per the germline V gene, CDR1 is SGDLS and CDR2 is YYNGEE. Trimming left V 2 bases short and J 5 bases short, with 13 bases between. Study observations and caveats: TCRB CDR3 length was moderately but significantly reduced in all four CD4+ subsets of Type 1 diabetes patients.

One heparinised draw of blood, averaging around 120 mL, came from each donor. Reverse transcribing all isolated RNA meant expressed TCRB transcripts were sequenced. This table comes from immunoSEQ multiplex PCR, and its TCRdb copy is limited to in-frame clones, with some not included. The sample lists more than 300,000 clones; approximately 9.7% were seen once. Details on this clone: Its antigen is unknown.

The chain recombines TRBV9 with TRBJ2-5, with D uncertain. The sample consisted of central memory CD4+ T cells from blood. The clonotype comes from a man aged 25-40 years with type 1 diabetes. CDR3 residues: CASSVSTNPETQYF. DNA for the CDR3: TGTGCCAGCAGCGTTTCCACTAACCCCGAGACCCAGTACTTC.